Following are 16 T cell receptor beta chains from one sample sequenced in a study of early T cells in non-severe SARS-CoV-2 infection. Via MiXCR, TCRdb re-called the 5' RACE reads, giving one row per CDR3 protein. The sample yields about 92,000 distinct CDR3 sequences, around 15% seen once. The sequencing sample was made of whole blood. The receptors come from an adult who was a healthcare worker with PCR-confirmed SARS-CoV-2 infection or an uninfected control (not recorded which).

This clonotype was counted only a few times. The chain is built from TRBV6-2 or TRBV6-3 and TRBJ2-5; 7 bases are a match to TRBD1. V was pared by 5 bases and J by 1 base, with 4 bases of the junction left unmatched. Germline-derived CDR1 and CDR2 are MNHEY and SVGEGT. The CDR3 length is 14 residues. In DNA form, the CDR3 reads TGTGCCAGCAGTAGAGGGACAGTCCAAGAGACCCAGTACTTC. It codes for CASSRGTVQETQYF.

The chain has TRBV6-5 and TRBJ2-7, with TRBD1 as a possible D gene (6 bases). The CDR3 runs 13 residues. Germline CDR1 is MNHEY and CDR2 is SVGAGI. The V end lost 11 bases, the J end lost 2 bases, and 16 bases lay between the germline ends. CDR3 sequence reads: CASTGTNPYEQYF. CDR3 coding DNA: TGTGCCTCAACCGGGACAAACCCCTACGAGCAGTACTTC.

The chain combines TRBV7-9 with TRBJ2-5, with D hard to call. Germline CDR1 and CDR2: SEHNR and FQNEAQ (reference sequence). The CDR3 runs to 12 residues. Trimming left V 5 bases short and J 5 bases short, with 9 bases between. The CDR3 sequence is CASSRLGETQYF. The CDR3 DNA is TGTGCCAGCAGCCGCCTGGGGGAGACCCAGTACTTC.

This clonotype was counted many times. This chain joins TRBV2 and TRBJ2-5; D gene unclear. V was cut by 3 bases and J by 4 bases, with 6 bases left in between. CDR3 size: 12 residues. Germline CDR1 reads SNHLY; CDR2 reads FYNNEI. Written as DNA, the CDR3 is TGTGCCAGCAGTGAGTGGGGAGAGACCCAGTACTTC. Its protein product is CASSEWGETQYF.

The CDR3: CASSWGQGGNQPQHF. For the CDR3, the DNA is TGTGCCAGCAGCTGGGGGCAGGGAGGCAATCAGCCCCAGCATTTT. The chain recombines TRBV11-2 with TRBJ1-5; D is perhaps TRBD1 (6 bases). V was shortened by 4 bases and J by 2 bases, with 12 bases between the two germline ends. The CDR3 is 15 amino acids. Germline loops: CDR1 SGHAT, CDR2 FQNNGV.

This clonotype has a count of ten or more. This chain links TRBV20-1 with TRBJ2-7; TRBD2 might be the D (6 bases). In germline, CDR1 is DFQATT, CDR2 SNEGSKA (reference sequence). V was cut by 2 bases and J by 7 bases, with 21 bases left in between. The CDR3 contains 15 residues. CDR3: CSARLPTGEREEQYF. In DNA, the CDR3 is TGCAGTGCTAGACTGCCTACGGGGGAACGAGAGGAGCAGTACTTC.

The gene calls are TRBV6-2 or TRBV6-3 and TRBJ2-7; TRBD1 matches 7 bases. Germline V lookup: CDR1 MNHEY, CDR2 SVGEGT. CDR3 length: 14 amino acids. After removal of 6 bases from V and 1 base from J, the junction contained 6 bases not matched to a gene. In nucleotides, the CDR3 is TGTGCCAGCAGCATCATGGGACAGTCCTACGAGCAGTACTTC. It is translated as CASSIMGQSYEQYF.

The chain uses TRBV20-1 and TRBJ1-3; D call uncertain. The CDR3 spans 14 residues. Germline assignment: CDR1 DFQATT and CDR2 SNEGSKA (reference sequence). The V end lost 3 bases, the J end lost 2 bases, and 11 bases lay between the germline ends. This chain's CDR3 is CSARATDPGNTIYF. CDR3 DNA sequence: TGCAGTGCTAGGGCCACGGACCCTGGAAACACCATATATTTT.

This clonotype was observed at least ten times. CDR3 protein: CASSSGTSGGRAQYF. CDR3 bases: TGTGCCAGCAGTTCCGGGACTAGCGGGGGCCGGGCGCAGTATTTT. The chain couples TRBV12-3 or TRBV12-4 to TRBJ2-3; 14 bases map to TRBD2. The ends lost 4 bases at V and 10 bases at J; junction bases unmatched: 7. The CDR3 length is 15 residues.

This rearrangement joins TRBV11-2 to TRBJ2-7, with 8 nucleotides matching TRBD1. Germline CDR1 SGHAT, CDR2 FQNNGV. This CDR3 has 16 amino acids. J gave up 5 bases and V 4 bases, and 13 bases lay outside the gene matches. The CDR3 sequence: CASSSLRRQGTDEQYF. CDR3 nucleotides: TGTGCCAGCAGCTCGCTGCGGAGACAGGGGACCGACGAGCAGTACTTC.

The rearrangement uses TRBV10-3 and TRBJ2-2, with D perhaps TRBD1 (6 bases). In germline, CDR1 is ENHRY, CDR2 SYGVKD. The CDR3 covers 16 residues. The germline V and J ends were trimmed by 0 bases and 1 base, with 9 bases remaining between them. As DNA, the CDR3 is TGTGCCATCAGTGAGTCACGGACAGTGAACACCGGGGAGCTGTTTTTT. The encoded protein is CAISESRTVNTGELFF.

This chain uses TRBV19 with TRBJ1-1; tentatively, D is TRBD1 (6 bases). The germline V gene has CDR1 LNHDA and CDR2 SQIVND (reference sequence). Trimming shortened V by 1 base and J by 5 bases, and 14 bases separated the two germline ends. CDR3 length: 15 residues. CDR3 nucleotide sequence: TGTGCCAGTAGTATAGCTTACAGGGTTTCGACTGAAGCTTTCTTT. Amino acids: CASSIAYRVSTEAFF.

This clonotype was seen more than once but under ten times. As DNA, the CDR3 is TGTGCCAGCAGCTTATCTTATCGTCGGGCAGTAAACACTGAAGCTTTCTTT. It is translated as CASSLSYRRAVNTEAFF. V is TRBV7-6 and J is TRBJ1-1; no clear D gene. This CDR3 is 17 amino acids long. Trimming cost V 2 bases and J 2 bases, with 18 bases left between them. From germline, CDR1 is SGHVS and CDR2 FNYEAQ.

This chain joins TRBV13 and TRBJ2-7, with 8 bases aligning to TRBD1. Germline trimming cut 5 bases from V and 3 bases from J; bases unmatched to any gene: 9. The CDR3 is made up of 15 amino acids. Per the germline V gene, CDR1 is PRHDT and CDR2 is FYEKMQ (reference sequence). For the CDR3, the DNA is TGTGCCAGCAGCCCAGGGGACAGGCGAATCTACGAGCAGTACTTC. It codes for CASSPGDRRIYEQYF.

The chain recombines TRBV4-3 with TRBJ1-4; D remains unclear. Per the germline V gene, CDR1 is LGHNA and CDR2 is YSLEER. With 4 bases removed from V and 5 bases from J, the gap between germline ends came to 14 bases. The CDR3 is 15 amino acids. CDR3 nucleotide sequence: TGCGCCAGCAGCCGAGATCCCCAGGAGAATGAAAAACTGTTTTTT. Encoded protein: CASSRDPQENEKLFF.

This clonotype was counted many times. The CDR3 protein is CASSSGQVAKNIQYF. DNA of the CDR3: TGTGCCAGCAGCTCAGGGCAGGTAGCCAAAAACATTCAGTACTTC. The chain couples TRBV27 to TRBJ2-4, with D perhaps TRBD1 (5 bases). V lost 6 bases and J 0 bases, leaving 12 bases between the germline ends. Germline CDR1 reads MNHEY; CDR2 reads SMNVEV (reference sequence). The length of the CDR3 is 15 residues.